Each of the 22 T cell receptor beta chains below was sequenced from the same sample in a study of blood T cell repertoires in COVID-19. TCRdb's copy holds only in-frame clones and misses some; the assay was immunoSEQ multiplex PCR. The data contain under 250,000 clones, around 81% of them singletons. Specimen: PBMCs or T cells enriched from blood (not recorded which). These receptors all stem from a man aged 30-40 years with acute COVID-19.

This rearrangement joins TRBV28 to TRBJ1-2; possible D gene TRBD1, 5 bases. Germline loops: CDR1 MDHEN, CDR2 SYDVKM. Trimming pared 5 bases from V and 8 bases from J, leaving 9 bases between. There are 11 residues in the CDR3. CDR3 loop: CASSSDSGYTF. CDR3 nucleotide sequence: TGTGCCAGCAGTAGCGACAGCGGCTACACCTTC.

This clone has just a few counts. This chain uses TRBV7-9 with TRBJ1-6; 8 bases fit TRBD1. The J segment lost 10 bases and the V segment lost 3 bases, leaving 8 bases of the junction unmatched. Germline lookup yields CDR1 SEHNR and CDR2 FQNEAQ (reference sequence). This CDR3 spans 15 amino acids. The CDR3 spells CASSFGDRLGSPLHF. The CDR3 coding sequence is TGTGCCAGCAGCTTTGGGGACAGGTTGGGGTCACCCCTCCACTTT.

The CDR3, as DNA: TGTGCCAGCAGTATCTCAACCGGGACAGACCTCTCTGGAAACACCATATATTTT. This sequence encodes CASSISTGTDLSGNTIYF. The gene calls are TRBV9 and TRBJ1-3, with 7 bases lining up with TRBD1. The germline V gene has CDR1 SGDLS and CDR2 YYNGEE. This CDR3 is built from 18 residues. J lost 0 bases, V lost 5 bases, and 14 bases had no gene match. The full variable domain, in which reference TRBV9 and TRBJ1-3 provide the parts outside the CDR3, is DSGVTQTPKHLITATGQRVTLRCSPRSGDLSVYWYQQSLDQGLQFLIQYYNGEERAKGNILERFSAQQFPDLHSELNLSSLELGDSALYFCASSISTGTDLSGNTIYFGEGSWLTVV.

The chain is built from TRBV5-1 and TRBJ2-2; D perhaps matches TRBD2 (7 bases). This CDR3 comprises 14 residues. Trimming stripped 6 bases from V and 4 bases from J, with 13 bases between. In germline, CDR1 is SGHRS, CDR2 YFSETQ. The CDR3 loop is CASNYREGTGELFF. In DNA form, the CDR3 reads TGCGCCAGCAACTACAGGGAGGGCACCGGGGAGCTGTTTTTT.

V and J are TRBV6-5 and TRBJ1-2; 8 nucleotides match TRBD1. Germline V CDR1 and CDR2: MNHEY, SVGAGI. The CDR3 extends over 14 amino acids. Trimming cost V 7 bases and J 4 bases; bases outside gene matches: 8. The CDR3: CASTRTGTGYGYTF. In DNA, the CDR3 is TGTGCCAGCACTAGGACAGGGACCGGCTATGGCTACACCTTC.

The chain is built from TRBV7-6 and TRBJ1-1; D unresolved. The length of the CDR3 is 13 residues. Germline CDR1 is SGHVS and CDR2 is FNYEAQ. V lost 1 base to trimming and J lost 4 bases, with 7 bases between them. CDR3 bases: TGTGCCAGCAGCTTAGGACATTTCACTGAAGCTTTCTTT. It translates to CASSLGHFTEAFF.

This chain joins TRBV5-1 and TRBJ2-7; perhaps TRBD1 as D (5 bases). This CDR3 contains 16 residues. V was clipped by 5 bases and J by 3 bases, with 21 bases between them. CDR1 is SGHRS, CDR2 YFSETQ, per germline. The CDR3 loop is CASSPKGYRSHYEQYF. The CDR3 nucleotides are TGCGCCAGCAGTCCGAAGGGGTATAGAAGTCACTACGAGCAGTACTTC.

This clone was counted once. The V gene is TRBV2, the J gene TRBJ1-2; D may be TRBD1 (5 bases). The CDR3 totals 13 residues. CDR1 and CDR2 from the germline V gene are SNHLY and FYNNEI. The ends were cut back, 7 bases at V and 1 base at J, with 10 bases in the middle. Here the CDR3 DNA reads TGTGCCAGCACCCCGGGACTTAACTATGGCTACACCTTC. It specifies CASTPGLNYGYTF.

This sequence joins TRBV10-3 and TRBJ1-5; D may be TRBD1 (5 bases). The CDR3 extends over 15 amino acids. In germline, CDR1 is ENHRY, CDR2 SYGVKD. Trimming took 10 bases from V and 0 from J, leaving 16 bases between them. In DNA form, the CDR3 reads TGTGCCACAAAGCGTTCGGGGGATAGCAATCAGCCCCAGCATTTT. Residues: CATKRSGDSNQPQHF.

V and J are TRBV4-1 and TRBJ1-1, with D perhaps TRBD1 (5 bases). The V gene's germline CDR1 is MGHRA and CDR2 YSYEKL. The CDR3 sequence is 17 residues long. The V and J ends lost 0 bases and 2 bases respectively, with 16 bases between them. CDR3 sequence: CASSQDQGQGTNTEAFF. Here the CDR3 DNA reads TGCGCCAGCAGCCAAGATCAAGGCCAGGGAACTAACACTGAAGCTTTCTTT.

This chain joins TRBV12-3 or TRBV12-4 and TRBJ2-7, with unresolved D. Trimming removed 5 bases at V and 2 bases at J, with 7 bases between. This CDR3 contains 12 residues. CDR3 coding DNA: TGTGCCAGCAGTAAAGACACCTACGAGCAGTACTTC. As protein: CASSKDTYEQYF.

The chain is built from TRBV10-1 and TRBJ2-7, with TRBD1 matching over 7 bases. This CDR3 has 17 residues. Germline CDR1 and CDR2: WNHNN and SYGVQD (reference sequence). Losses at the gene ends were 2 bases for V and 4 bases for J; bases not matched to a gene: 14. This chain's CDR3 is CASSEGTTGPVRYEQYF. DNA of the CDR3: TGCGCCAGCAGTGAGGGGACGACAGGGCCGGTTCGTTACGAGCAGTACTTC.

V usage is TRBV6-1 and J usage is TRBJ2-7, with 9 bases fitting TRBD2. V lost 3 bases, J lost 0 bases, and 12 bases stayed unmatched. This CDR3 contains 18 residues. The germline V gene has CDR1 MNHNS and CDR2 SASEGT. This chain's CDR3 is CASSDNRRGGQSSYEQYF. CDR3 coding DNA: TGTGCCAGCAGTGATAATCGGCGGGGGGGACAGAGCTCCTACGAGCAGTACTTC.

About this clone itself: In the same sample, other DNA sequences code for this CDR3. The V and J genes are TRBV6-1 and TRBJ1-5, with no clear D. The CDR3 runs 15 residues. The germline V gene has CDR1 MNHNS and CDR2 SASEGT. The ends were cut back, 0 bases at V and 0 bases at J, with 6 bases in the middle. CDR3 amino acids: CASSEARGSNQPQHF. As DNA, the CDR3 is TGTGCCAGCAGTGAAGCGCGGGGTAGCAATCAGCCCCAGCATTTT.

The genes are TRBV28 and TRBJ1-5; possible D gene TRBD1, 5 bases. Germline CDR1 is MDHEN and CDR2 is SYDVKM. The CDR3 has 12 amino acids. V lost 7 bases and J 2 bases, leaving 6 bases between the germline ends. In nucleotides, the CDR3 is TGTGCCAGCACACAGGGCAATCAGCCCCAGCATTTT. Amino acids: CASTQGNQPQHF. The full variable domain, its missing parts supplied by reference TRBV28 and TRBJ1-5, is DVKVTQSSRYLVKRTGEKVFLECVQDMDHENMFWYRQDPGLGLRLIYFSYDVKMKEKGDIPEGYSVSREKKERFSLILESASTNQTSMYLCASTQGNQPQHFGDGTRLSIL.

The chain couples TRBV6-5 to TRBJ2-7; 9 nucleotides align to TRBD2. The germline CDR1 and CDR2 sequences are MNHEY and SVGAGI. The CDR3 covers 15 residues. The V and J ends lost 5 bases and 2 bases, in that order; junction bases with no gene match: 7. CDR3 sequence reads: CASSPPSGEAYEQYF. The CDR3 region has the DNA TGTGCCAGCAGTCCCCCTAGCGGGGAAGCCTACGAGCAGTACTTC.

CDR3 DNA: TGTGCCAGCAGACCCAGGGAAGTCACTGAAGCTTTCTTT. Its protein is CASRPREVTEAFF. The chain links TRBV12-3 or TRBV12-4 to TRBJ1-1, with D perhaps matching TRBD1 (5 bases). This CDR3 comprises 13 residues. V was trimmed by 6 bases and J by 4 bases, leaving 12 bases between them.

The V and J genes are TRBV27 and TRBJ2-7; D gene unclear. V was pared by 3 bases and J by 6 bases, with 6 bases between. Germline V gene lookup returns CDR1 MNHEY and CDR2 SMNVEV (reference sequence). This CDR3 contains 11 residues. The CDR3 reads CASSFGLEQYF. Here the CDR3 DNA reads TGTGCCAGCAGTTTTGGGCTCGAGCAGTACTTC.

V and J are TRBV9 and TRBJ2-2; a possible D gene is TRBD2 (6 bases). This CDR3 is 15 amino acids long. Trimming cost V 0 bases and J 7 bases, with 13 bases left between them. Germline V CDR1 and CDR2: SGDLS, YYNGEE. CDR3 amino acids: CASSVGGGVGGELFF. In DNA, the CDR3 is TGTGCCAGCAGCGTAGGGGGAGGAGTAGGCGGGGAGCTGTTTTTT.

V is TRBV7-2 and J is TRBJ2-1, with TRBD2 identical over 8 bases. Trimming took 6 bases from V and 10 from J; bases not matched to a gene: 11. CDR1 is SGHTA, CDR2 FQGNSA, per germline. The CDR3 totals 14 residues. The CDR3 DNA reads TGTGCCAGCAGTACCCCGGGGGGGACTGTCGAGCAGTTCTTC. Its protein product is CASSTPGGTVEQFF.

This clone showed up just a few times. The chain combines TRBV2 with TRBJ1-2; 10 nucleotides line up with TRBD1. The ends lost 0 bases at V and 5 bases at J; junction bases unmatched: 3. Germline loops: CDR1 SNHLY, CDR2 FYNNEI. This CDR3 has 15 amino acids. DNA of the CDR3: TGTGCCAGCAGTGAAGCGCTGGGACAGGGGTATGGCTACACCTTC. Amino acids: CASSEALGQGYGYTF.

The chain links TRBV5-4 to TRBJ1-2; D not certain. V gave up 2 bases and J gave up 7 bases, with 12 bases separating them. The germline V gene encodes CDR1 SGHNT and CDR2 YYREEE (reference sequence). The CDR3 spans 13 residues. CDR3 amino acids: CASSLERVGGYTF. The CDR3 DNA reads TGTGCCAGCAGCTTAGAACGGGTCGGTGGCTACACCTTC.